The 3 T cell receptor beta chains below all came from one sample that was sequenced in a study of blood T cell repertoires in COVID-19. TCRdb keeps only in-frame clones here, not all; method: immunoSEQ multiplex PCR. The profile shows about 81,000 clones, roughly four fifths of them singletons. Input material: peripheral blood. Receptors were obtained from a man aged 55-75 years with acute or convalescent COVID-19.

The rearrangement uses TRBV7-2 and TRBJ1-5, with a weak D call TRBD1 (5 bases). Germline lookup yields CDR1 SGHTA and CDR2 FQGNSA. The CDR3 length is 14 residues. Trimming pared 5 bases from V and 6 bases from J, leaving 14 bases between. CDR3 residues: CASSAPTRGQPQHF. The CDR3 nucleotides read TGTGCCAGCAGCGCGCCGACTAGGGGTCAGCCCCAGCATTTT.

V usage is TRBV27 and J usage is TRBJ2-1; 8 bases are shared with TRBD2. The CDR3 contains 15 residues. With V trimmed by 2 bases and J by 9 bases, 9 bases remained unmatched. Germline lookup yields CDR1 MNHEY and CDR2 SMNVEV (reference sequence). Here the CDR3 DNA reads TGTGCCAGCAGTTTAGGCCTAGCGGGCCCCAGTGAGCAGTTCTTC. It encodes CASSLGLAGPSEQFF.

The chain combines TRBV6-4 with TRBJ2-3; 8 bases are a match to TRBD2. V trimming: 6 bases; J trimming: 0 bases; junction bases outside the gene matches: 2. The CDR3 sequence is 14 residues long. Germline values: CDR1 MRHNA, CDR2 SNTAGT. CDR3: CASSLAGSTDTQYF. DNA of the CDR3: TGTGCCAGCAGCTTAGCGGGGAGCACAGATACGCAGTATTTT.